The 22 T cell receptor beta chains below all came from one sample that was sequenced in a study of T cells in women clearing cervical HPV infection. Method: immunoSEQ multiplex PCR; TCRdb's copy keeps in-frame clones and lacks some. This sample's table has about 30,000 clones. Material for sequencing was blood buffy coat. All receptors derive from a woman aged 18 to 75 with a cervical HPV16 infection that either progressed to CIN3+ or cleared (not recorded which).

The CDR3 loop is CASSLAAGGSPGETQYF. The CDR3 bases that were read are TGCGCCAGCAGCTTGGCCGCGGGGGGTTCCCCGGGGGAGACC. The chain combines TRBV5-1 with TRBJ2-5; 8 bases line up with TRBD2. The read halts 3 residues ahead of the CDR3 end, with the missing end drawn from the germline J gene. CDR1 is SGHRS and CDR2 is YFSETQ in the germline V gene. This CDR3 is 17 amino acids long. V lost 0 bases to trimming and J lost 5 bases; unmatched junction nucleotides: 12. Based on the CDR3 plus reference TRBV5-1 and TRBJ2-5, the full variable domain is KAGVTQTPRYLIKTRGQQVTLSCSPISGHRSVSWYQQTPGQGLQFLFEYFSETQRNKGNFPGRFSGRQFSNSRSEMNVSTLELGDSALYLCASSLAAGGSPGETQYFGPGTRLLVL.

Points on this clone: The read ends 3 residues shy of where the CDR3 ends; the end is completed using the germline J gene. The V and J genes are TRBV20-1 and TRBJ1-1; a possible D gene is TRBD1 (6 bases). Trimming left V 3 bases short and J 1 base short, with 21 bases between. The CDR3 sequence is 17 residues long. Germline assignment: CDR1 DFQATT and CDR2 SNEGSKA (reference sequence). CDR3 DNA (partial): TGCAGTGCTAGTGTTTTTGGTGCAGGGGAAAGGAACACTGAA. It encodes CSASVFGAGERNTE. The complete CDR3 sequence is CSASVFGAGERNTEAFF.

About this clone itself: The CDR3 extends 3 residues past the end of the read, so its final part is completed from the germline J gene. The V call is TRBV24-1, the J call TRBJ2-1; 12 nucleotides line up with TRBD2. The J segment lost 4 bases and the V segment lost 3 bases, leaving 3 bases of the junction unmatched. There are 16 residues in the CDR3. Per germline, CDR1 KGHDR and CDR2 SFDVKD. CDR3 DNA, as far as it was read: TGTGCCACCAGTGATCCTGGGACTAGCGGGTACAATGAG. It is translated as CATSDPGTSGYNE. The CDR3 as a whole reads CATSDPGTSGYNEQFF.

Comments on this clone: The read halts 3 residues ahead of the CDR3 end, with the missing end drawn from the germline J gene. The chain has TRBV7-2 and TRBJ1-6, with 9 bases aligning to TRBD1. J was trimmed by 8 bases and V by 5 bases; bases with no gene match: 7. The CDR3 consists of 15 residues. The germline CDR1 and CDR2 sequences are SGHTA and FQGNSA. The part of the CDR3 DNA that was read is TGTGCCAGCAGCCCCTGGGACAGGGTGGATTCACCC. Encoded protein: CASSPWDRVDSP. From start to end, the CDR3 is CASSPWDRVDSPLHF. The complete variable domain, with remaining parts taken from reference TRBV7-2 and TRBJ1-6, reads GAGVSQSPSNKVTEKGKDVELRCDPISGHTALYWYRQSLGQGLEFLIYFQGNSAPDKSGLPSDRFSAERTGGSVSTLTIQRTQQEDSAVYLCASSPWDRVDSPLHFGNGTRLTVT.

On this clone: The read falls 3 residues short of the CDR3 end, and the missing part is taken from the germline J gene. The chain is built from TRBV11-2 and TRBJ2-7; TRBD2 matches at 7 bases. After removal of 6 bases from V and 0 bases from J, the junction contained 5 bases not matched to a gene. The CDR3 runs to 14 residues. CDR1 and CDR2 from the germline V gene are SGHAT and FQNNGV. CDR3 sequence reads: CASRTLADSYEQYF. The DNA read from the CDR3 is TGTGCCAGCAGGACGCTAGCGGACTCCTACGAG.

Comments on this clone: With the read ending 3 residues before the CDR3 end, the germline J gene is used to fill in that end. The genes are TRBV28 and TRBJ1-3; D is unclear. This CDR3 contains 15 residues. V lost 2 bases, J lost 1 base, and 9 bases lay in between. Germline CDR1 reads MDHEN; CDR2 reads SYDVKM. The CDR3 region is CASSLPGFSGNTIYF. CDR3 DNA, as far as it was read: TGTGCCAGCAGTTTACCGGGGTTTTCTGGAAACACC.

Of note for this clone: The sequenced fragment ends 3 residues before the CDR3 boundary, so the rest is inferred from the germline J gene. V is TRBV19 and J is TRBJ2-5; D not certain. Germline CDR1 is LNHDA and CDR2 is SQIVND (reference sequence). V lost 3 bases and J 4 bases, leaving 12 bases between the germline ends. CDR3 size: 14 residues. Incomplete CDR3 DNA: TGTGCCAGTAGTATCCACCAGAGCGTAGAGACC. Encoded protein: CASSIHQSVET. The whole CDR3 region reads CASSIHQSVETQYF.

About this clone: The CDR3 is cut off 3 residues early in the read; its end comes from the germline J gene. V and J are TRBV10-3 and TRBJ2-7; 10 nucleotides align to TRBD2. V was pared by 3 bases and J by 4 bases, with 3 bases of the junction left unmatched. The CDR3 is 14 residues long. Germline V CDR1 and CDR2: ENHRY, SYGVKD. The CDR3 DNA, read in part, is TGTGCCATCAGTGACTCTAGCGGGGGTTACGAG. Amino acid sequence: CAISDSSGGYE. The entire CDR3 is CAISDSSGGYEQYF.

Concerning this clone: The read falls 3 residues short of the CDR3 end, and the missing part is taken from the germline J gene. This rearrangement joins TRBV18 to TRBJ2-3; D may be TRBD1 (6 bases). Looked up from germline, CDR1 is KGHSH and CDR2 is LQKENI. This CDR3 comprises 15 residues. V dropped 4 bases and J dropped 1 base, with 12 bases sitting between them. This chain's CDR3 is CASSLGQGRTDTQYF. The covered CDR3 bases are TGTGCCAGCTCACTCGGGCAGGGGCGCACAGATACG.

Of note for this clone: The read finishes 3 residues shy of the CDR3 end, and the germline J gene is used to complete it. The chain combines TRBV4-1 with TRBJ2-1; D remains ambiguous. The CDR3 spans 14 residues. Per the germline V gene, CDR1 is MGHRA and CDR2 is YSYEKL. The ends were cut back, 1 base at V and 6 bases at J, with 10 bases in the middle. CDR3 DNA, as far as it was read: TGCGCCAGCAGCCAAGGGCAGGATATCAATGAG. As protein: CASSQGQDINE. The whole CDR3 sequence is CASSQGQDINEQFF.

In the case of this clone: The CDR3 end lies 3 residues beyond the end of the read and is filled in from the germline J gene. The V call is TRBV6-2 or TRBV6-3, the J call TRBJ2-7, with D possibly being TRBD2 (6 bases). The CDR3 length is 14 residues. Germline-derived CDR1 and CDR2 are MNHEY and SVGEGT. V gave up 5 bases and J gave up 0 bases, with 11 bases separating them. Partial CDR3 DNA: TGTGCCAGCAGTCGGCCGGGACTCTCCTACGAG. Translating gives CASSRPGLSYE. The whole CDR3 reads CASSRPGLSYEQYF.

On this clone: The missing CDR3 end, 3 residues past where the read stops, is filled in from the germline J gene. The chain uses TRBV7-9 and TRBJ2-5; D remains unclear. V lost 1 base and J 0 bases, leaving 6 bases between the germline ends. The germline gives CDR1 SEHNR, CDR2 FQNEAQ (reference sequence). The CDR3 extends over 14 amino acids. The DNA read from the CDR3 is TGTGCCAGCAGCTTAGGGCAGGACCAAGAGACC. Protein product: CASSLGQDQET. The entire CDR3 protein reads CASSLGQDQETQYF.

With regard to this clone: The read falls 3 residues short of the CDR3 end, and the missing part is taken from the germline J gene. V is TRBV30 and J is TRBJ2-5; 7 bases fit TRBD1. CDR1 and CDR2 from the germline V gene are GTSNPN and SVGIG (reference sequence). The length of the CDR3 is 15 residues. Unmatched junction bases numbered 9, after V lost 1 base and J lost 4 bases. Here the CDR3 reads CAWSAGDRPPETQYF. The CDR3 bases that were read are TGTGCCTGGAGTGCTGGGGACAGACCCCCAGAGACC.

Details on this clone: The read terminates 3 residues ahead of where the CDR3 ends, so the germline J gene completes it. This sequence joins TRBV19 and TRBJ1-6; 7 nucleotides match TRBD1. Per the germline V gene, CDR1 is LNHDA and CDR2 is SQIVND (reference sequence). After removal of 8 bases from V and 5 bases from J, the junction contained 6 bases not matched to a gene. The CDR3 has 14 residues. The sequenced part of the CDR3 DNA is TGTGCCAGTCAGTGGGACAGTGATAATTCACCC. It encodes CASQWDSDNSP. The complete CDR3 sequence is CASQWDSDNSPLHF.

Note on this clone: The read stops 3 residues short of the end of the CDR3; the missing end is completed from the germline J gene. The V and J genes are TRBV19 and TRBJ1-3; D uncertain. Germline CDR1 and CDR2: LNHDA and SQIVND (reference sequence). Trimming shortened V by 1 base and J by 2 bases, and 9 bases separated the two germline ends. The CDR3 runs 15 residues. The covered CDR3 bases are TGTGCCAGTAGTATAGCCGTTCCTCCTGGAAACACC. Translated, it gives CASSIAVPPGNT. The whole CDR3 sequence is CASSIAVPPGNTIYF.

A word on this clone: The CDR3 end is not reached by the read, which stops 3 residues before it; the germline J gene fills it in. The rearrangement uses TRBV6-1 and TRBJ1-4; 10 nucleotides agree with TRBD1. The V gene end was trimmed by 1 base and the J gene end by 8 bases; junction bases not matched to a gene: 7. The CDR3 has 16 amino acids. Germline V lookup: CDR1 MNHNS, CDR2 SASEGT. CDR3 DNA, as far as it was read: TGTGCCAGCAGTGAAGGCTCCGGGACAGGGGTGGAAAAA. The encoded protein is CASSEGSGTGVEK. The CDR3 in full is CASSEGSGTGVEKLFF.

Concerning this clone: The read finishes 3 residues shy of the CDR3 end, and the germline J gene is used to complete it. The chain joins TRBV7-6 to TRBJ2-2; the D gene is possibly TRBD2 (6 bases). Germline V lookup: CDR1 SGHVS, CDR2 FNYEAQ. The CDR3 consists of 16 residues. V lost 4 bases and J 6 bases, leaving 18 bases between the germline ends. Incomplete CDR3 DNA: TGTGCCAGCAGCTCAAGTCGGGACTCGCTATCCGGGGAG. Amino acid sequence: CASSSSRDSLSGE. The full CDR3 reads CASSSSRDSLSGELFF.

About this clone itself: The CDR3 end lies 3 residues beyond the end of the read and is filled in from the germline J gene. This rearrangement joins TRBV5-1 to TRBJ2-4; TRBD1 aligns across 7 bases. Germline V gene lookup returns CDR1 SGHRS and CDR2 YFSETQ. The CDR3 is 16 amino acids. V shed 4 bases and J 0 bases; nucleotides not matched to a gene: 7. The CDR3 spells CASSPQGQLAKNIQYF. The covered CDR3 bases are TGCGCCAGCAGCCCGCAGGGACAGTTAGCCAAAAACATT.

Remarks on this clone: Read data end 3 residues before the CDR3 end; the end is taken from the germline J gene. The chain joins TRBV7-3 to TRBJ1-1, with no clear D. The CDR3 is 13 amino acids. Trimming shortened V by 4 bases and J by 2 bases, and 8 bases separated the two germline ends. In germline, CDR1 is SGHTA, CDR2 FQGTGA. The part of the CDR3 DNA that was read is TGTGCCAGCAGCTACCAGGTTAACACTGAA. It translates to CASSYQVNTE. The entire CDR3 sequence reads CASSYQVNTEAFF.

As to this clone: The read halts 3 residues ahead of the CDR3 end, with the missing end drawn from the germline J gene. The rearrangement joins TRBV5-5 to TRBJ1-1; no firm D call. V shed 2 bases and J shed 1 base, with 9 bases lying between them. The germline CDR1 and CDR2 sequences are SGHKS and YYEKEE (reference sequence). The CDR3 covers 14 residues. Incomplete CDR3 DNA: TGTGCCAGCAGCTTATTACCAGGGAACACTGAA. It encodes CASSLLPGNTE. The CDR3 reads in full as CASSLLPGNTEAFF. The full variable domain, its missing parts supplied by reference TRBV5-5 and TRBJ1-1, is DAGVTQSPTHLIKTRGQQVTLRCSPISGHKSVSWYQQVLGQGPQFIFQYYEKEERGRGNFPDRFSARQFPNYSSELNVNALLLGDSALYLCASSLLPGNTEAFFGQGTRLTVV.

Details on this clone: The read comes to an end 3 residues before the CDR3 does, leaving the germline J gene to fill in the end. This rearrangement joins TRBV7-2 to TRBJ1-3; 7 nucleotides line up with TRBD1. This CDR3 has 14 amino acids. V dropped 1 base and J dropped 5; count of bases not matched to a gene: 2. CDR1 and CDR2 from the germline V gene are SGHTA and FQGNSA. CDR3 DNA (partial): TGTGCCAGCAGCTTAGGACAGGGCAGAAACACC. It is translated as CASSLGQGRNT. In full, the CDR3 reads CASSLGQGRNTIYF.

Comments on this clone: The missing CDR3 end, 3 residues past where the read stops, is filled in from the germline J gene. V usage is TRBV29-1 and J usage is TRBJ2-1, with TRBD1 identical over 9 bases. V lost 4 bases, J lost 9 bases, and 10 bases stayed unmatched. The CDR3 contains 14 residues. From germline, CDR1 is SQVTM and CDR2 ANQGSEA. The sequenced part of the CDR3 DNA is TGCAGCGTTGGGTCCGGGACAGGGTTGGGTGAG. Residues: CSVGSGTGLGE. The CDR3 as a whole reads CSVGSGTGLGEQFF.